The text below deals with one TCR beta chain. As yet, its antigen is unknown. Trimming removed 3 bases from V and 0 bases from J; junction bases left unmatched: 7. Germline lookup yields CDR1 SQVTM and CDR2 ANQGSEA. This CDR3 comprises 15 residues. The data originate from a study of cytotoxic CD8 clonotypes in ibrutinib-treated CLL. As for the study in general: Researchers reported about a dozen relapsed/refractory and over 14 treatment-naive patients, about 17 of them IGHV unmutated. Response material was collected after a median about 12 months of treatment, range 6 to 36. Findings of the study overall: Clonality, elevated at ibrutinib response, dropped back toward baseline at progression.

The assay was immunoSEQ multiplex PCR, and TCRdb's table has in-frame clones only and misses some. The table shows 300,000 to 400,000 clones, with around 66% occurring only once. This specimen was PBMCs, taken after 36 months of ibrutinib treatment. The chain is built from TRBV29-1 and TRBJ1-2, with TRBD1 matching 7 bases. The sequence derives from a human donor with chronic lymphocytic leukemia. CDR3 sequence (DNA): TGCAGCGTTGAGGGGACAGCAGTCTCTAACTATGGCTACACCTTC. This translates into CSVEGTAVSNYGYTF.